This TCR beta chain originates from a study of blood T cell repertoires in COVID-19. Germline assignment: CDR1 SGHRS and CDR2 YFSETQ. The V end lost 4 bases, the J end lost 0 bases, and 14 bases lay between the germline ends. The length of the CDR3 is 17 residues. This clone has only one observation. TCRdb's table, derived via immunoSEQ multiplex PCR, lists solely in-frame clones and lacks some. This sample has under 200,000 clones, with 79% found just once. This sequence originates from a woman in her 70s in a cohort exposed to, infected with or recovered from COVID-19 (not recorded which). The sequencing sample was made of PBMCs or T cells enriched from blood (not recorded which). The chain joins TRBV5-1 to TRBJ2-6, with TRBD1 as a possible D gene (5 bases). Here the CDR3 DNA reads TGCGCCAGCAGCCTGGGGCCGCCCAGCTCTGGGGCCAACGTCCTGACTTTC. Translation: CASSLGPPSSGANVLTF.